What follows are 30 T cell receptor beta chains derived from one specimen sequenced in a study of CD8+CD57+ T cells in acquired aplastic anemia. For CDR3 and TCR beta VDJ profiling, genomic DNA was the template used. Using its own MiXCR run on the reads, TCRdb lists one record per CDR3 protein. The table lists roughly 93,000 distinct CDR3 sequences, around two thirds of them singletons, with roughly two thirds in the top ten. Sequenced patients had shown CD8+CD57+ cell expansion by flow cytometry. The sequenced sample consisted of sorted CD4+, CD8+, or CD8+CD57+ T cells (not recorded which) from PBMCs. These receptors all come from a human donor with aplastic anemia.

V and J are TRBV9 and TRBJ1-4, with a tentative D call TRBD1 (6 bases). In germline, CDR1 is SGDLS, CDR2 YYNGEE. The CDR3 sequence is 15 residues long. The ends were cut back, 3 bases at V and 7 bases at J, with 16 bases in the middle. CDR3 DNA sequence: TGTGCCAGCAGCGAGGGGGTGGAGAGGGCTGAAAAACTGTTTTTT. Its protein is CASSEGVERAEKLFF.

The chain has TRBV7-9 and TRBJ2-7; weak D call: TRBD1 (6 bases). Looked up from germline, CDR1 is SEHNR and CDR2 is FQNEAQ (reference sequence). The V end lost 4 bases, the J end lost 0 bases, and 10 bases lay between the germline ends. The CDR3 runs 14 residues. This CDR3 is CASSWGPSSYEQYF. The CDR3 DNA follows: TGTGCCAGCAGCTGGGGGCCGAGCTCCTACGAGCAGTACTTC.

V and J are TRBV10-3 and TRBJ1-4; D is unresolved. Germline CDR1 is ENHRY and CDR2 is SYGVKD. The CDR3 sequence is 14 residues long. V lost 2 bases and J 6 bases, leaving 10 bases between the germline ends. CDR3 nucleotide sequence: TGTGCCATCAGTGAGAATGGTCTCGATGAAAAACTGTTTTTT. This sequence encodes CAISENGLDEKLFF.

The V call is TRBV20-1, the J call TRBJ2-1; TRBD2 is a possible D gene (5 bases). V was clipped by 8 bases and J by 5 bases, with 13 bases between them. The CDR3 is 12 amino acids. Germline V CDR1 and CDR2: DFQATT, SNEGSKA (reference sequence). This CDR3 reads CSYEAADNEQFF. The CDR3 DNA reads TGCAGTTATGAAGCGGCGGACAATGAGCAGTTCTTC.

This chain connects TRBV5-4 to TRBJ2-1; 7 nucleotides match TRBD2. Germline trimming cut 0 bases from V and 6 bases from J; bases unmatched to any gene: 6. CDR1 is SGHNT and CDR2 is YYREEE in the germline V gene (reference sequence). There are 15 residues in the CDR3. This CDR3 is CASSLAGTGGNEQFF. In DNA form, the CDR3 reads TGTGCCAGCAGCTTGGCCGGGACGGGGGGCAATGAGCAGTTCTTC.

The V call is TRBV20-1, the J call TRBJ2-7; 10 positions match TRBD1. This CDR3 has 14 amino acids. From germline, CDR1 is DFQATT and CDR2 SNEGSKA (reference sequence). With 5 bases clipped from V and 2 bases from J, the junction kept 6 bases outside the gene matches. CDR3 region: CSASRDRGPYEQYF. CDR3 bases: TGCAGTGCTTCCAGGGACAGGGGACCCTACGAGCAGTACTTC.

This clonotype came up once. This rearrangement joins TRBV29-1 to TRBJ2-7, with 7 positions matching TRBD2. Germline-derived CDR1 and CDR2 are SQVTM and ANQGSEA. V dropped 0 bases and J dropped 6; count of bases not matched to a gene: 11. The CDR3 is 15 amino acids. CDR3 nucleotides: TGCAGCGTTGAAGATCGGGCTAGCGGTATAACCGAGCAGTACTTC. As protein: CSVEDRASGITEQYF.

This clonotype was counted at least ten times. The chain employs TRBV5-6 and TRBJ2-1; D possibly corresponds to TRBD2 (5 bases). Germline V gene sequence: CDR1 SGHDT, CDR2 YYEEEE. Trimming shortened V by 0 bases and J by 7 bases, and 8 bases separated the two germline ends. This CDR3 spans 13 amino acids. The CDR3 reads CASSLASGNEQFF. CDR3 coding DNA: TGTGCCAGCAGCTTGGCCTCGGGGAATGAGCAGTTCTTC.

This chain uses TRBV7-6 with TRBJ2-5; D is ambiguous. The CDR3 runs to 15 residues. Trimming left V 4 bases short and J 1 base short, with 13 bases between. CDR1 is SGHVS, CDR2 FNYEAQ, per germline. The CDR3, as DNA: TGTGCCAGCAGCTCGCGACAAGGATTCCAAGAGACCCAGTACTTC. Its protein product is CASSSRQGFQETQYF.

The chain has TRBV2 and TRBJ1-2; 7 bases map to TRBD1. Per the germline V gene, CDR1 is SNHLY and CDR2 is FYNNEI. This CDR3 has 14 amino acids. Trimming removed 10 bases from V and 1 base from J; junction bases left unmatched: 9. The DNA of the CDR3 is TGTGCCACAACTCAGGGGGTCAATAACTATGGCTACACCTTC. This sequence encodes CATTQGVNNYGYTF.

In its sample, this clonotype was seen once. The chain couples TRBV19 to TRBJ1-2; D is perhaps TRBD1 (6 bases). Germline V gene lookup returns CDR1 LNHDA and CDR2 SQIVND (reference sequence). The V gene lost 3 bases and the J gene lost 8 bases, with 19 bases spanning the gap. This CDR3 has 15 residues. In nucleotides, the CDR3 is TGTGCCAGTAGTATCCCCCCCCTGACAGGAGGAGGCTACACCTTC. This sequence encodes CASSIPPLTGGGYTF.

The V gene is TRBV19, the J gene TRBJ2-7; D is unresolved. Trimming took off 3 bases at V and 3 bases at J, with 18 bases between the two ends. The V gene's germline CDR1 is LNHDA and CDR2 SQIVND (reference sequence). The CDR3 has 16 amino acids. CDR3 bases: TGTGCCAGTAGTATCGAATGGGCCGGAAGCAGCTACGAGCAGTACTTC. As protein: CASSIEWAGSSYEQYF. The full variable domain, completed using reference TRBV19 and TRBJ2-7, is DGGITQSPKYLFRKEGQNVTLSCEQNLNHDAMYWYRQDPGQGLRLIYYSQIVNDFQKGDIAEGYSVSREKKESFPLTVTSAQKNPTAFYLCASSIEWAGSSYEQYFGPGTRLTVT.

The chain employs TRBV4-2 and TRBJ1-4; TRBD1 agrees at 12 bases. J gave up 2 bases and V 4 bases, and 5 bases lay outside the gene matches. Germline lookup yields CDR1 LGHNA and CDR2 YNFKEQ. The CDR3 runs 17 residues. This chain's CDR3 is CASSPGTGGPTNEKLFF. The CDR3, as DNA: TGTGCCAGCAGCCCGGGGACAGGGGGCCCGACTAATGAAAAACTGTTTTTT.

Many counts were recorded for this clonotype. The chain has TRBV2 and TRBJ2-7; D is perhaps TRBD1 (5 bases). V lost 10 bases to trimming and J lost 0 bases, with 13 bases between them. CDR3 length: 13 residues. Germline assignment: CDR1 SNHLY and CDR2 FYNNEI. In nucleotides, the CDR3 is TGTGCCACCAGGACACAGAGCTCCTACGAGCAGTACTTC. Translated: CATRTQSSYEQYF.

Worth noting for this clonotype: A read error may produce the germline difference seen at one junction end. The chain employs TRBV29-1 and TRBJ2-5, with 8 bases lining up with TRBD1. The CDR3 is made up of 13 amino acids. The germline V gene has CDR1 SQVTM and CDR2 ANQGSEA. CDR3 in amino acids: CSVDTGGQEIQYF. The CDR3 nucleotides are TGCAGCGTAGATACAGGGGGGCAAGAGATCCAGTACTTC. Combining the CDR3 with reference TRBV29-1 and TRBJ2-5 gives the whole variable domain SAVISQKPSRDICQRGTSLTIQCQVDSQVTMMFWYRQQPGQSLTLIATANQGSEATYESGFVIDKFPISRPNLTFSTLTVSNMSPEDSSIYLCSVDTGGQEIQYFGPGTRLLVL.

This clonotype was recorded at least ten times. The gene calls are TRBV7-9 and TRBJ1-2, with a possible D match to TRBD1 (5 bases). This CDR3 comprises 14 residues. The germline V and J ends were trimmed by 1 base and 6 bases, with 12 bases remaining between them. Germline CDR1 is SEHNR and CDR2 is FQNEAQ (reference sequence). Written as DNA, the CDR3 is TGTGCCAGCAGCTTAGTTCTCGGGGACCATGGCTACACCTTC. Translation gives CASSLVLGDHGYTF.

The V and J genes are TRBV5-4 and TRBJ2-2; either TRBD1 or TRBD2 may fit D (5 bases each). Germline lookup yields CDR1 SGHNT and CDR2 YYREEE (reference sequence). The CDR3 is made up of 14 amino acids. V lost 6 bases and J lost 2, with 11 bases in between. CDR3 sequence (DNA): TGTGCCAGCACGACGGGACCCAACACCGGGGAGCTGTTTTTT. Its translation: CASTTGPNTGELFF.

The V and J genes are TRBV12-3 or TRBV12-4 and TRBJ1-6, with D possibly matching TRBD1 (5 bases). Trimming removed 6 bases from V and 7 bases from J, with 10 bases in between. CDR3 length: 13 residues. The CDR3 region is CASSTGDNSPLHF. For the CDR3, the DNA is TGTGCCAGCAGCACGGGGGACAATTCACCCCTCCACTTT.

There are a few counts of this clonotype. The chain is built from TRBV9 and TRBJ2-3, with 7 bases aligning to TRBD1. CDR3 length: 14 residues. From germline, CDR1 is SGDLS and CDR2 YYNGEE. V dropped 4 bases and J dropped 4; count of bases not matched to a gene: 6. The CDR3 sequence: CASSPDRVADTQYF. The CDR3 region has the DNA TGTGCCAGCAGCCCTGACAGGGTTGCAGATACGCAGTATTTT.

The rearrangement joins TRBV24-1 to TRBJ2-1; tentatively, D is TRBD1 (6 bases). CDR1 and CDR2 (germline): KGHDR, SFDVKD. V was pared by 0 bases and J by 6 bases, with 8 bases between. The CDR3 has 14 residues. CDR3 region: CATSDLGQLNEQFF. The CDR3 bases are TGTGCCACCAGTGATTTGGGACAGCTCAATGAGCAGTTCTTC.

V and J are TRBV9 and TRBJ2-3, with 7 nucleotides matching TRBD2. The V and J ends lost 3 bases and 0 bases, in that order; junction bases with no gene match: 10. The CDR3 covers 17 residues. Germline V gene sequence: CDR1 SGDLS, CDR2 YYNGEE. CDR3 region: CASSAGGRVGSTDTQYF. As DNA, the CDR3 is TGTGCCAGCAGCGCCGGCGGGAGAGTCGGTAGCACAGATACGCAGTATTTT.

The chain's CDR3 is CASSEGTVPLGAFF. The CDR3 DNA reads as TGCGCCAGCAGTGAAGGGACAGTCCCGTTAGGAGCTTTCTTT. J is TRBJ1-1 and V is TRBV10-1; 7 bases are shared with TRBD1. Germline V gene lookup returns CDR1 WNHNN and CDR2 SYGVQD (reference sequence). This CDR3 is built from 14 residues. V trimming: 3 bases; J trimming: 10 bases; junction bases outside the gene matches: 11.

The gene calls are TRBV2 and TRBJ2-5, with 8 bases that match TRBD1. CDR1 is SNHLY, CDR2 FYNNEI, per germline. The CDR3 runs 14 residues. J was trimmed by 2 bases and V by 6 bases; bases with no gene match: 5. The CDR3 region is CASSSWTGQETQYF. DNA of the CDR3: TGTGCCAGCAGCTCATGGACAGGGCAAGAGACCCAGTACTTC.

The CDR3 reads CASSFAVGLSSYEQYF. The CDR3 DNA sequence: TGTGCCAGCAGCTTTGCCGTGGGCTTGAGCTCCTACGAGCAGTACTTC. The chain combines TRBV11-1 with TRBJ2-7; D remains unclear. The CDR3 spans 16 residues. Germline-derived CDR1 and CDR2 are SGHAT and FQDESV (reference sequence). V gave up 3 bases and J gave up 0 bases, with 15 bases separating them. The whole variable domain, remainder taken from reference TRBV11-1 and TRBJ2-7, is EAEVAQSPRYKITEKSQAVAFWCDPISGHATLYWYRQILGQGPELLVQFQDESVVDDSQLPKDRFSAERLKGVDSTLKIQPAELGDSAMYLCASSFAVGLSSYEQYFGPGTRLTVT.

In this sample, this clonotype turned up once. CDR3 protein: CASSILVGQGNQPQHF. In nucleotides, the CDR3 is TGTGCCAGTAGTATCTTGGTAGGGCAGGGCAATCAGCCCCAGCATTTT. The rearrangement joins TRBV19 to TRBJ1-5; D is unclear. Germline CDR1 reads LNHDA; CDR2 reads SQIVND (reference sequence). The length of the CDR3 is 16 residues. Trimming cost V 3 bases and J 2 bases, with 14 bases left between them.

The chain combines TRBV11-2 with TRBJ2-5; D remains unclear. CDR3 length: 15 amino acids. Germline loops: CDR1 SGHAT, CDR2 FQNNGV. V lost 5 bases and J 5 bases, leaving 18 bases between the germline ends. The CDR3 coding sequence is TGTGCCAGCAGCCCCCCATTGGTGGGCCAGGAGACCCAGTACTTC. This translates into CASSPPLVGQETQYF. Based on the CDR3 plus reference TRBV11-2 and TRBJ2-5, the full variable domain is EAGVAQSPRYKIIEKRQSVAFWCNPISGHATLYWYQQILGQGPKLLIQFQNNGVVDDSQLPKDRFSAERLKGVDSTLKIQPAKLEDSAVYLCASSPPLVGQETQYFGPGTRLLVL.

There are many counts of this clonotype. The V gene is TRBV5-1, the J gene TRBJ2-5, with a tentative D call TRBD2 (6 bases). Trimming removed 1 base from V and 2 bases from J, with 12 bases in between. The CDR3 covers 15 residues. Germline CDR1 reads SGHRS; CDR2 reads YFSETQ. The CDR3 nucleotides are TGCGCCAGCAGCTTGCTTCAGGAGGGGCAAGAGACCCAGTACTTC. Its protein is CASSLLQEGQETQYF.

This chain joins TRBV24-1 and TRBJ1-1; D remains unclear. This CDR3 spans 11 amino acids. The germline V gene encodes CDR1 KGHDR and CDR2 SFDVKD. V lost 2 bases and J 8 bases, leaving 5 bases between the germline ends. The CDR3 is CATSDYGEAFF. Written as DNA, the CDR3 is TGTGCCACCAGTGATTATGGGGAAGCTTTCTTT.

The chain is built from TRBV29-1 and TRBJ2-1, with no clear D. The CDR3 covers 14 residues. The germline gives CDR1 SQVTM, CDR2 ANQGSEA. V was trimmed by 3 bases and J by 0 bases, leaving 9 bases between them. The CDR3 nucleotides are TGCAGCGTTGATTCCGTTCGCTCCTACAATGAGCAGTTCTTC. Its protein product is CSVDSVRSYNEQFF.

The chain carries TRBV25-1 and TRBJ2-2; D gene unclear. The CDR3 consists of 12 residues. Trimming removed 5 bases at V and 7 bases at J, with 8 bases between. Germline values: CDR1 MGHDK, CDR2 SYGVNS. The CDR3 reads CASSRVIGELFF. The CDR3 DNA reads as TGTGCCAGCAGTCGCGTGATCGGGGAGCTGTTTTTT.